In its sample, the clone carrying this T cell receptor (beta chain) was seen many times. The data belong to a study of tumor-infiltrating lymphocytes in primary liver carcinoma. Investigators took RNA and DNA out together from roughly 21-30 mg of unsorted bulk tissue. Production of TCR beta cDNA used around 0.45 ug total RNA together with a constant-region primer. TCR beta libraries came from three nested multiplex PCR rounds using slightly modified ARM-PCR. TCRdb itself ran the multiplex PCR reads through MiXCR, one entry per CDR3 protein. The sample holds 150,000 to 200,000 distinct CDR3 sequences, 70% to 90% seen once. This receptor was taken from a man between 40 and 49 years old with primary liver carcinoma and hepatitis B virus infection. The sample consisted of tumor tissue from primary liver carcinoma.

CDR3 sequence reads: CASSPVGGGMNTEAFF. CDR3 sequence (DNA): TGCGCCAGCAGCCCTGTGGGCGGGGGAATGAACACTGAAGCTTTCTTT. The rearrangement joins TRBV4-3 to TRBJ1-1; weak D call: TRBD1 (5 bases). Germline V gives CDR1 LGHNA, CDR2 YSLEER. This CDR3 is 16 amino acids long. The ends were cut back, 4 bases at V and 0 bases at J, with 15 bases in the middle.